This TCR beta chain was recorded in a study of lung T cells in sarcoidosis with Löfgren's syndrome. Study-wide context: Bronchoalveolar lavage fluid in sarcoidosis accumulates CD4+ T cells. Broader study findings: In alpha-beta pairs, TRAV12-1 favored TRBV2, and their CDR3s were homologous. Multiple Löfgren's syndrome patients reportedly shared TRAV12-1 and TRBV2 CDR3 motifs, suggesting public CD4+ TCRs.

TCRdb reanalysed the reads using MiXCR and keeps one entry per CDR3 protein. Of some 3,700 distinct CDR3 sequences listed, about 20% are singletons. As regards this clonotype: Antigen: not known. The CDR3 carries no conserved terminal phenylalanine or tryptophan, so it likely arises from a read error.

Germline V CDR1 and CDR2: LGHDT, YNNKEL (reference sequence). Deletions cut 8 bases from V and 4 bases from J, with 18 bases between. The CDR3 contains 15 residues. The sequencing sample was made of CD4+ T cells from bronchoalveolar lavage. The chain combines TRBV3-1 with TRBJ2-1; D is possibly TRBD1 (6 bases). This clonotype originated in a human donor with sarcoidosis (Löfgren's syndrome or another form), or a control subject (not recorded which). Here the CDR3 reads CASGPLGTTYNEQFL. The DNA of the CDR3 is TGTGCCAGCGGCCCCCTCGGGACAACGTACAATGAGCAGTTCCTC.